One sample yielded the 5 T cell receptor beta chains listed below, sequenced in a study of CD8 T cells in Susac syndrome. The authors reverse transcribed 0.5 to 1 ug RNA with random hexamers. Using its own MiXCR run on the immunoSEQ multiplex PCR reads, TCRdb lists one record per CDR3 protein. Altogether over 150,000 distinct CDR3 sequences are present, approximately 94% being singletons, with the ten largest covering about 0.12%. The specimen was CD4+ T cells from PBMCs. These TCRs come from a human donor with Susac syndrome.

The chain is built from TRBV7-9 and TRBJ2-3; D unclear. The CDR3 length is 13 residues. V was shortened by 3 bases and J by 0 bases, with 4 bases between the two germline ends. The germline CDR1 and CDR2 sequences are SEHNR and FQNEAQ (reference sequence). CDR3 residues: CASSFSSTDTQYF. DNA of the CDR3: TGTGCCAGCAGCTTTTCTAGCACAGATACGCAGTATTTT.

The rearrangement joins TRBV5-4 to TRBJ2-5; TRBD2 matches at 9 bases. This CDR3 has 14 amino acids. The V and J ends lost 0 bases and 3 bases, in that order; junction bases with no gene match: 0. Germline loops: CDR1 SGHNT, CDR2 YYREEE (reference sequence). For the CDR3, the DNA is TGTGCCAGCAGCTTGGTAGCGGGGGAAGAGACCCAGTACTTC. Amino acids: CASSLVAGEETQYF.

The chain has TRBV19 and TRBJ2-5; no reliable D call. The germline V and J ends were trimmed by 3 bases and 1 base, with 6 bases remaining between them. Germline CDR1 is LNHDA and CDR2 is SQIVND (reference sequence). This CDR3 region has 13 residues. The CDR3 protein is CASSISIQETQYF. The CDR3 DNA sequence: TGTGCCAGTAGTATTTCGATCCAAGAGACCCAGTACTTC.

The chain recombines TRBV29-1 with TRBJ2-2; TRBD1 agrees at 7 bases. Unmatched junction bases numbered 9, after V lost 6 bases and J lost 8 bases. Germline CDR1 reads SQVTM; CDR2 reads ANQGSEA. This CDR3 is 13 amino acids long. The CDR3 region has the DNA TGCAGCGTCGCATTGACAGGGCTGGGGGAGCTGTTTTTT. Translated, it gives CSVALTGLGELFF.

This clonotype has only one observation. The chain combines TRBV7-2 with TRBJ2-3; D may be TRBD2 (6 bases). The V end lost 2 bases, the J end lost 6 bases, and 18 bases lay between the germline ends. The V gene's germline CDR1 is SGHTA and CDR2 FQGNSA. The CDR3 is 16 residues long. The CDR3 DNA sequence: TGTGCCAGCAGCTTAAAAGGGGCGCCCGGGGGTGATACGCAGTATTTT. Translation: CASSLKGAPGGDTQYF.